A selection of T cell receptor beta chains follows, all from one sample in a study of cytomegalovirus exposure and HLA in healthy donors. Some clones are missing from TCRdb's copy, which holds only in-frame ones; the method was immunoSEQ multiplex PCR. The table includes 130,000 to 150,000 clones, over 60% detected once. The sample was PBMCs. The source of these receptors is a woman in her forties or fifties in good health and CMV-seronegative. The CDR3 runs from the conserved cysteine through the conserved F or W. A D gene is named only where the DNA matches it firmly. A row's size may be missing; if present it is once, few, many or a size class.

V gene	J gene	clone size	CDR3 length	D gene	CDR3 protein	CDR3 DNA
TRBV13	TRBJ2-5	NA	19	TRBD2	CASSPPSRLALGIQETQYF	TGTGCCAGCAGCCCCCCCTCCCGACTAGCGTTGGGGATTCAAGAGACCCAGTACTTC
TRBV10-2	TRBJ1-5	NA	17	NA	CASSEIGQAGGNQPQHF	TGCGCCAGCAGTGAAATTGGTCAGGCCGGGGGGAATCAGCCCCAGCATTTT
TRBV9	TRBJ2-7	few	15	NA	CASSVGGRQGSEQYF	TGTGCCAGCAGCGTAGGAGGCCGTCAGGGATCCGAGCAGTACTTC
TRBV18	TRBJ1-5	NA	18	NA	CASSPDTGPGLSNQPQHF	TGTGCCAGCTCACCCGATACAGGACCCGGGTTAAGCAATCAGCCCCAGCATTTT
TRBV9	TRBJ2-7	NA	14	TRBD2	CASNEGSGEVEQYF	TGTGCCAGCAACGAAGGTAGCGGGGAGGTCGAGCAGTACTTC
TRBV9	TRBJ1-4	NA	14	NA	CASSVKGGAEKLFF	TGTGCCAGCAGCGTAAAAGGAGGGGCGGAAAAACTGTTTTTT
TRBV2	TRBJ2-5	once	14	TRBD1	CASGGQGAGETQYF	TGTGCCAGTGGAGGCCAGGGGGCGGGAGAGACCCAGTACTTC
TRBV5-6	TRBJ1-2	NA	15	TRBD1	CASSLGQGGFYGYTF	TGTGCCAGCAGCCTGGGACAGGGGGGCTTCTATGGCTACACCTTC
TRBV28	TRBJ2-3	NA	17	TRBD1	CASSLGGAGQGPDTQYF	TGTGCCAGCAGTTTAGGAGGGGCGGGACAGGGACCAGATACGCAGTATTTT
TRBV29-1	TRBJ2-7	NA	14	TRBD2	CSPVGTSGPYEQYF	TGCAGCCCTGTCGGGACTAGCGGACCCTACGAGCAGTACTTC
TRBV10-3	TRBJ2-3	few	15	TRBD2	CAISLAGGPTDTQYF	TGTGCCATCAGTCTAGCGGGGGGTCCCACAGATACGCAGTATTTT
TRBV27	TRBJ2-3	NA	15	TRBD2	CASSPGTSGADTQYF	TGTGCCAGCAGTCCCGGGACTAGCGGAGCAGATACGCAGTATTTT
TRBV4-1	TRBJ2-3	NA	19	TRBD1	CASSQEVRTGASGTDTQYF	TGCGCCAGCAGCCAAGAGGTCCGGACAGGTGCCTCGGGAACAGATACGCAGTATTTT
TRBV4-2	TRBJ1-5	NA	14	TRBD1	CASSQGQGNQPQHF	TGTGCCAGCAGCCAGGGACAGGGGAATCAGCCCCAGCATTTT
TRBV2	TRBJ1-5	NA	14	NA	CASTPGQYGQPQHF	TGTGCCAGCACCCCCGGACAGTACGGCCAGCCCCAGCATTTT
TRBV7-9	TRBJ1-2	NA	12	NA	CASSLGGNGYTF	TGTGCCAGCAGCTTAGGAGGGAACGGCTACACCTTC
TRBV27	TRBJ2-5	NA	12	NA	CASRDYPGAQYF	TGTGCCAGCAGAGACTACCCAGGGGCCCAGTACTTC
TRBV9	TRBJ2-7	NA	15	NA	CASSVGGMNSYEQYF	TGTGCCAGCAGCGTAGGAGGGATGAACTCCTACGAGCAGTACTTC
TRBV2	TRBJ2-6	NA	18	NA	CASRRSVGPYSGANVLTF	TGTGCCAGCAGGCGAAGCGTGGGGCCCTACTCTGGGGCCAACGTCCTGACTTTC
TRBV12-2	TRBJ1-2	NA	17	NA	CASRLALDRGYRHGYTF	TGTGCAAGTCGCTTAGCCTTGGACAGGGGATATAGACATGGCTACACCTTC
TRBV5-1	TRBJ1-3	NA	15	TRBD1	CASSLTGGFGNTIYF	TGCGCCAGCAGCCTGACAGGGGGCTTCGGAAACACCATATATTTT
TRBV19	TRBJ1-5	NA	14	NA	CASSITGGNQPQHF	TGTGCCAGTAGTATCACCGGGGGTAATCAGCCCCAGCATTTT
TRBV7-2	TRBJ1-5	NA	19	TRBD1	CASSFTGGNVRGNNQPQHF	TGTGCCAGCAGCTTTACAGGGGGCAACGTTAGGGGGAACAATCAGCCCCAGCATTTT
TRBV5-8	TRBJ2-7	NA	15	TRBD2	CASSTSSGGLYEQYF	TGTGCCAGCAGCACCTCTAGCGGGGGCCTTTACGAGCAGTACTTC
TRBV5-6	TRBJ2-7	NA	14	TRBD2	CASSKNLAGGQQYF	TGTGCCAGCAGCAAAAACCTAGCGGGGGGTCAGCAGTACTTC
TRBV10-1	TRBJ1-2	NA	16	NA	CASSEDTVLAHYGYTF	TGCGCCAGCAGTGAGGACACAGTCTTGGCGCACTATGGCTACACCTTC
TRBV6-1	TRBJ2-3	NA	14	TRBD1	CASSGQGGTDTQYF	TGTGCCAGCAGTGGACAGGGTGGCACAGATACGCAGTATTTT
TRBV7-8	TRBJ2-7	NA	14	TRBD1	CASSLEGQVYEQYF	TGTGCCAGCAGCTTAGAGGGACAGGTCTACGAGCAGTACTTC
TRBV27	TRBJ2-3	NA	12	NA	CASSPSGDTQYF	TGTGCCAGCAGTCCGTCGGGAGATACGCAGTATTTT
TRBV4-3	TRBJ2-7	once	13	NA	CASSQVWGPEQYF	TGCGCCAGCAGCCAAGTCTGGGGCCCCGAGCAGTACTTC
TRBV27	TRBJ2-1	NA	15	TRBD1	CASSPDRVSYNEQFF	TGTGCCAGCAGTCCCGACAGGGTCTCCTACAATGAGCAGTTCTTC
TRBV9	TRBJ2-1	NA	14	TRBD2	CASSVPYAGGKPFF	TGTGCCAGCAGCGTTCCTTACGCGGGGGGAAAACCTTTCTTC
TRBV6-6	TRBJ2-1	NA	13	NA	CASSIAANNEQFF	TGTGCCAGCAGCATAGCGGCGAACAATGAGCAGTTCTTC
TRBV5-1	TRBJ2-1	NA	15	NA	CASSWVGSSYNEQFF	TGCGCCAGCAGCTGGGTTGGGAGCTCCTACAATGAGCAGTTCTTC
TRBV6-5	TRBJ1-4	few	13	NA	CASRHHRNEKLFF	TGTGCCAGCAGACATCATCGTAATGAAAAACTGTTTTTT
TRBV6-1	TRBJ2-1	NA	14	TRBD1	CASSARTGGNEQFF	TGTGCCAGCAGCGCTAGGACAGGGGGGAATGAGCAGTTCTTC
TRBV7-9	TRBJ2-3	NA	16	TRBD2	CASNRGGLRGTDTQYF	TGTGCCAGCAACCGGGGGGGCTTGAGAGGAACAGATACGCAGTATTTT
TRBV19	TRBJ2-7	NA	15	NA	CASSIRATVRYEQYF	TGTGCCAGTAGTATCCGAGCCACCGTACGCTACGAGCAGTACTTC
TRBV7-9	TRBJ1-2	NA	16	NA	CASSLGGGDRPHGYTF	TGTGCCAGCAGCTTAGGTGGAGGTGACAGGCCACATGGCTACACCTTC